This TCR beta chain was observed in a study of OX40 agonist ivuxolimab in advanced cancers. Study as a whole: The study treated patients with ivuxolimab, an agonistic anti-OX40 (CD134) antibody.

The repertoire was sequenced with immunoSEQ multiplex PCR; TCRdb's copy has only in-frame clones and lacks some. The table lists roughly 63,000 clones, around 89% of them singletons, with roughly an eighth in the top ten. General observations from the study: Certain nonresponding patients likewise had low normalized T-cell clonal expansion. Averaging showed that CD8+ T cells had more expanded clones than CD4+ did.

This clone has more than one count but fewer than ten. Its target is not known. The CDR3 is 18 residues long. J was trimmed by 6 bases and V by 1 base; bases with no gene match: 11. Germline CDR1 reads MGHRA; CDR2 reads YSYEKL. The clonotype was recovered from an adult with an advanced solid tumor such as melanoma, head and neck, liver or kidney cancer. This chain connects TRBV4-1 to TRBJ2-1; TRBD2 agrees at 11 bases. The specimen comprised CD4+ or CD8+ T cells sorted from blood, sampled in a trial of the OX40 agonist ivuxolimab. In DNA form, the CDR3 reads TGCGCCAGCAGCCAAGTTAGGTCTAGCGGGAGGACAAGCAATGAGCAGTTCTTC. Residues: CASSQVRSSGRTSNEQFF.